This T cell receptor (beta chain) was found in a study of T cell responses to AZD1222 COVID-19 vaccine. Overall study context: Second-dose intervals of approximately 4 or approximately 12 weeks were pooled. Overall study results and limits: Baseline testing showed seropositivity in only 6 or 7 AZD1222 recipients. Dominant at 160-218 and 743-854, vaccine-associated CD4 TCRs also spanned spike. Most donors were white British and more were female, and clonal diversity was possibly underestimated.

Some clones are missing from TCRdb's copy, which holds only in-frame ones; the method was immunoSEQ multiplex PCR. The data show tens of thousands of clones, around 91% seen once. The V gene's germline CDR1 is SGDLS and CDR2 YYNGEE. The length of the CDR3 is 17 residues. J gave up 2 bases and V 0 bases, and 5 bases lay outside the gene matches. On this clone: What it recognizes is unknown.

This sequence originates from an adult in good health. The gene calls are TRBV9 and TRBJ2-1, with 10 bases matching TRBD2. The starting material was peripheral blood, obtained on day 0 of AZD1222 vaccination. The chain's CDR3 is CASSVVPSGGPYNEQFF. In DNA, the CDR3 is TGTGCCAGCAGCGTAGTACCTAGCGGGGGACCCTACAATGAGCAGTTCTTC.